The rows below give T cell receptor beta chains drawn from one sample of a study of Ad26.COV2.S vaccination and SARS-CoV-2 variants. The table came from immunoSEQ multiplex PCR; TCRdb's copy has only in-frame clones and leaves some out. The data contain 400,000 or so clones, 75% to 90% of them singletons. The sample consisted of peripheral blood, taken in a trial of Ad26.COV2.S vaccine versus placebo. These receptors originate from a person aged 18 to 65 who received the Ad26.COV2.S COVID-19 vaccine or a placebo. Each CDR3 is given with its conserved first and last residue. The order of the fields is clone size, D gene, V gene, J gene, CDR3 protein, CDR3 DNA. D genes are given only for firm matches. Clone size appears in some rows only: once, few, many, or a class for an expanded clone.

>NA|NA|TRBV6-5|TRBJ2-7
CASSLHFGYEQYF
NA
>NA|NA|TRBV7-2|TRBJ2-5
CASNPRAGPETQYF
TGTGCCAGCAATCCCCGCGCGGGTCCAGAGACCCAGTACTTC
>NA|NA|TRBV24-1|TRBJ1-5
CATSDGNQPQHF
TGTGCCACCTCCGATGGCAATCAGCCCCAGCATTTT
>NA|TRBD2|TRBV15|TRBJ2-7
CATSYGRVSEQYF
TGTGCCACCAGTTACGGGAGGGTATCCGAGCAGTACTTC
>NA|TRBD1|TRBV15|TRBJ1-1
CATSLGQGRVNTEAFF
TGTGCCACCAGCCTGGGACAGGGAAGAGTAAACACTGAAGCTTTCTTT
>NA|NA|TRBV6-1|TRBJ1-2
CASSDWGRGNYGYTF
TGTGCCAGCAGTGATTGGGGGAGGGGAAACTATGGCTACACCTTC
>few|TRBD1|TRBV24-1|TRBJ2-7
CATSDFSLTGTYEQYF
TGTGCCACCAGTGATTTCTCCCTGACAGGGACCTACGAGCAGTACTTC
>once|NA|TRBV6-5|TRBJ1-6
CASSYSNPGPYSPLHF
TGTGCCAGCAGTTACTCGAATCCCGGGCCTTATTCACCCCTCCACTTT
>NA|NA|TRBV12-3/TRBV12-4|TRBJ2-7
CASSWGRPNEQYF
TGTGCCAGCAGTTGGGGGCGGCCCAACGAGCAGTACTTC
>NA|TRBD2|TRBV11-2|TRBJ2-1
CASSLQTSGEAYEQFF
TGTGCCAGCAGCCTCCAGACTAGCGGGGAGGCGTATGAGCAGTTCTTC
>NA|NA|TRBV12-3/TRBV12-4|TRBJ1-2
CASTSGTRGYTF
TGTGCCAGCACTTCCGGGACACGCGGCTACACCTTC
>NA|TRBD1|TRBV19|TRBJ1-2
CARVPGSGTVGFDGYTF
TGTGCCAGGGTACCCGGGTCCGGGACAGTGGGCTTTGATGGCTACACCTTC
>NA|TRBD1|TRBV10-3|TRBJ1-3
CAISAGTGDTIYF
TGTGCCATCAGTGCCGGGACAGGAGACACCATATATTTT
>NA|NA|TRBV11-2|TRBJ1-1
CASSWTSGATEAFF
TGTGCCAGCAGCTGGACCAGCGGTGCCACTGAAGCTTTCTTT
>NA|TRBD1|TRBV7-2|TRBJ1-2
CASSSPDRGKKNYGYTF
TGTGCCAGCAGCTCTCCGGACAGGGGAAAGAAAAACTATGGCTACACCTTC
>NA|NA|TRBV2|TRBJ1-3
CASSEETSSGNTIYF
TGTGCCAGCAGTGAAGAAACCTCCTCTGGAAACACCATATATTTT
>NA|TRBD1|TRBV5-1|TRBJ2-1
CASSSGQEYYNEQFF
TGCGCCAGCAGCTCAGGACAGGAGTACTACAATGAGCAGTTCTTC
>NA|NA|TRBV18|TRBJ1-5
CASSPQMGGQEAQHF
TGTGCCAGCTCACCACAAATGGGGGGCCAGGAGGCCCAGCATTTT
>NA|TRBD1|TRBV7-2|TRBJ2-7
CASSAGQGVPYEQYF
TGTGCCAGCAGCGCCGGACAGGGGGTCCCCTACGAGCAGTACTTC
>NA|TRBD2|TRBV19|TRBJ2-1
CASSIELAGGPEQFF
TGTGCCAGTAGTATAGAACTAGCGGGAGGGCCTGAGCAGTTCTTC
>NA|NA|TRBV15|TRBJ2-6
CATRVGTGANVLTF
TGTGCCACCCGGGTCGGGACTGGGGCCAACGTCCTGACTTTC